The clone carrying this T cell receptor beta chain has a count of ten or more. This sample was included in a study of blood T cells in healthy people across ages. The authors extracted at least 5.5 micrograms of total RNA per sample. The use of a sample-barcoded 5' primer and a J-beta primer mix characterized a second PCR of 7 to 11 cycles. Each cDNA molecule received a tag from a template-switch adaptor that had 12 random nucleotides. MiXCR, applied by TCRdb to the 5' RACE reads, yields one record per CDR3 protein. This table holds about 1.6 million distinct CDR3 sequences, roughly 30% found once. Germline loops: CDR1 SQVTM, CDR2 ANQGSEA. Trimming shortened V by 0 bases and J by 3 bases, and 8 bases separated the two germline ends. The CDR3 is 13 residues long.

The clonotype was recovered from a woman in her twenties or thirties in good health. The specimen was blood. This rearrangement joins TRBV29-1 to TRBJ1-2, with no clear D. CDR3 sequence: CSVEEEDYYGYTF. The CDR3 nucleotides read TGCAGCGTTGAAGAAGAGGATTACTATGGCTACACCTTC. The full variable domain, completed using reference TRBV29-1 and TRBJ1-2, is SAVISQKPSRDICQRGTSLTIQCQVDSQVTMMFWYRQQPGQSLTLIATANQGSEATYESGFVIDKFPISRPNLTFSTLTVSNMSPEDSSIYLCSVEEEDYYGYTFGSGTRLTVV.